Shown below are 5 T cell receptor beta chains from a single sample sequenced in a study of blood T cell repertoires in COVID-19. Clones were read by immunoSEQ multiplex PCR, and TCRdb kept only the in-frame ones, dropping some. The table has 490,000 or so clones, about 85% seen once. The sample was PBMCs or T cells enriched from blood (not recorded which). These receptors came from a woman aged 60 to 75 who had recovered from COVID-19.

The chain carries TRBV7-2 and TRBJ2-1; possible D gene TRBD2, 5 bases. Germline V gene sequence: CDR1 SGHTA, CDR2 FQGNSA. Trimming stripped 1 base from V and 2 bases from J, with 12 bases between. The CDR3 totals 16 residues. DNA for the CDR3: TGTGCCAGCAGCTTAGGGCCTGCGGGCGCCTACAATGAGCAGTTCTTC. Encoded protein: CASSLGPAGAYNEQFF.

As regards this clone: Other DNA variants within this sample encode the same CDR3. V is TRBV5-4 and J is TRBJ2-5, with 12 bases lining up with TRBD2. Germline V CDR1 and CDR2: SGHNT, YYREEE (reference sequence). The CDR3 loop spans 15 amino acids. With V trimmed by 0 bases and J by 5 bases, 2 bases remained unmatched. The CDR3 protein is CASSLASGGAETQYF. The CDR3 DNA follows: TGTGCCAGCAGCTTGGCTAGCGGGGGGGCGGAGACCCAGTACTTC. The entire variable domain, with the rest obtained from reference TRBV5-4 and TRBJ2-5, is as follows: ETGVTQSPTHLIKTRGQQVTLRCSSQSGHNTVSWYQQALGQGPQFIFQYYREEENGRGNFPPRFSGLQFPNYSSELNVNALELDDSALYLCASSLASGGAETQYFGPGTRLLVL.

The genes are TRBV15 and TRBJ1-4; perhaps TRBD1 as D (6 bases). Germline assignment: CDR1 LNHNV and CDR2 YYDKDF (reference sequence). V gave up 5 bases and J gave up 5 bases, with 9 bases separating them. The CDR3 covers 13 residues. The chain's CDR3 is CATSSDRNEKLFF. The CDR3 DNA reads TGTGCCACCAGCTCGGACAGAAATGAAAAACTGTTTTTT.

The J gene is TRBJ1-4, the V gene TRBV24-1; 10 positions agree with TRBD1. The CDR3 covers 16 residues. V lost 4 bases, J lost 4 bases, and 5 bases stayed unmatched. Germline V lookup: CDR1 KGHDR, CDR2 SFDVKD. The CDR3 bases are TGTGCCACCAGTGACCCTGGACAGGGGGGTAATGAAAAACTGTTTTTT. Translation gives CATSDPGQGGNEKLFF.

This clone was found once. This chain uses TRBV13 with TRBJ1-1, with 7 nucleotides matching TRBD1. The CDR3 loop spans 16 amino acids. V trimming: 3 bases; J trimming: 4 bases; junction bases outside the gene matches: 11. Per germline, CDR1 PRHDT and CDR2 FYEKMQ (reference sequence). The CDR3 DNA is TGTGCCAGCAGCTTTGGGAATCCGACAGGGTTCACTGAAGCTTTCTTT. Protein product: CASSFGNPTGFTEAFF.